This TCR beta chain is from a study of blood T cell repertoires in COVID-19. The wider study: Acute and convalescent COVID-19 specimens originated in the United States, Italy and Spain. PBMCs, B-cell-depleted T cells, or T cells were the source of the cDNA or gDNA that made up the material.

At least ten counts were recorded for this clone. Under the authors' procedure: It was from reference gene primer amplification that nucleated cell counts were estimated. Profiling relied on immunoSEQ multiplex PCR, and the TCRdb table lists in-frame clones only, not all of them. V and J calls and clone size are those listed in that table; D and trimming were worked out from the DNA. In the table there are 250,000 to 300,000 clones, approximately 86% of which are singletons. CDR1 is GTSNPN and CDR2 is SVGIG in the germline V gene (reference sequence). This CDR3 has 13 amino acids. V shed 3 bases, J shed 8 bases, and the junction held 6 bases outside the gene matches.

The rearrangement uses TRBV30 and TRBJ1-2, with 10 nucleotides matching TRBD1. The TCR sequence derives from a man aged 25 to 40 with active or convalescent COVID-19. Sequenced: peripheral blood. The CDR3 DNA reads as TGTGCCTGGAGCCCAAGGGACAGGGGAGGCTACACCTTC. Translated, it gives CAWSPRDRGGYTF.